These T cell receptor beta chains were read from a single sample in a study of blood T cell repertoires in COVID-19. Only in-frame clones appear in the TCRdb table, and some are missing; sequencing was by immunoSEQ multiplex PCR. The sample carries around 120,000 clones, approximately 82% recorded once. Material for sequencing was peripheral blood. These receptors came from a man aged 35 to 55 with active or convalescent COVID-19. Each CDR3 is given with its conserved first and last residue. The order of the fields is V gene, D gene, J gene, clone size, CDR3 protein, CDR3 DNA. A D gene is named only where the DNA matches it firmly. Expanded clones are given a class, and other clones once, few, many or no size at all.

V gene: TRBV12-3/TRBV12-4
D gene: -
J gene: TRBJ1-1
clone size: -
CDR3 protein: CASSLRQRAFF
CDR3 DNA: TGTGCCAGCAGCTTGAGACAGCGAGCTTTCTTT

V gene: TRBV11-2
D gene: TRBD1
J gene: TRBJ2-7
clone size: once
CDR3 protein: CASSRNRGLSYEQYF
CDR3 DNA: TGTGCCAGCAGCCGCAACAGGGGTCTCTCCTACGAGCAGTACTTC

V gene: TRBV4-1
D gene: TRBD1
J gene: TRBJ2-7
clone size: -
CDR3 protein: CASSQGPSRGPSSYEQYF
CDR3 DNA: TGCGCCAGCAGCCAGGGCCCCTCGAGGGGGCCAAGCTCCTACGAGCAGTACTTC

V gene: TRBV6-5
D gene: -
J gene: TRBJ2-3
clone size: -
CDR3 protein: CASSYYGHKSTDTQYF
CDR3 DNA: TGTGCCAGCAGTTACTACGGACACAAAAGCACAGATACGCAGTATTTT

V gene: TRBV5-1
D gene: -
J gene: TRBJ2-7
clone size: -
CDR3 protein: CASSLGHSSYEQYF
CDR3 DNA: TGCGCCAGCAGCTTGGGGCATTCATCCTACGAGCAGTACTTC

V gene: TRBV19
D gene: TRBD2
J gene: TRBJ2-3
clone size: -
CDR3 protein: CASSIRTSGGAADTQYF
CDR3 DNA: TGTGCCAGTAGTATTCGGACTAGCGGGGGGGCCGCAGATACGCAGTATTTT

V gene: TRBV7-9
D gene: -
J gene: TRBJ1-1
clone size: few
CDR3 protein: CASSGAGSLNTEAFF
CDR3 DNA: TGTGCCAGCAGCGGGGCCGGGTCCCTGAACACTGAAGCTTTCTTT

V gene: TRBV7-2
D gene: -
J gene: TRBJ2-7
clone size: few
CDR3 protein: CASSYGSYEQYF
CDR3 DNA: TGTGCCAGCAGCTACGGCTCCTACGAGCAGTACTTC

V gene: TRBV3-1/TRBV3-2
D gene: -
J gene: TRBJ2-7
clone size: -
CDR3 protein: CASSPRTRINEQYF
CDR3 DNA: TGTGCCAGCAGCCCACGAACTAGGATCAACGAGCAGTACTTC

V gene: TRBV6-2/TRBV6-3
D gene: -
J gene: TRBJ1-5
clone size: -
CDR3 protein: CASSYGVGGNQPQHF
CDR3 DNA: TGTGCCAGCAGTTATGGGGTAGGGGGCAATCAGCCCCAGCATTTT

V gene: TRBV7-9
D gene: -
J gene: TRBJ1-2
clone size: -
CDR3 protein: CASSFGGLGYGYTF
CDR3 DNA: TGTGCCAGCAGCTTCGGGGGGCTCGGATATGGCTACACCTTC

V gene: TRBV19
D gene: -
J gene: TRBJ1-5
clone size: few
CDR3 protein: CASTIDRISNQPQHF
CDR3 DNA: TGTGCCAGTACCATTGACAGGATTAGCAATCAGCCCCAGCATTTT

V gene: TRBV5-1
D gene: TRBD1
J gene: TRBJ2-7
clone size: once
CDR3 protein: CASSLDRGGLEQYF
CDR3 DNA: TGCGCCAGCAGCCTGGACAGGGGAGGTCTCGAGCAGTACTTC

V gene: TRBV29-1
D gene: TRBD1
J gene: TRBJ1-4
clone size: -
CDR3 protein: CSVRDREYATNEKLFF
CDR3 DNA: TGCAGCGTTCGGGACAGGGAGTATGCAACTAATGAAAAACTGTTTTTT

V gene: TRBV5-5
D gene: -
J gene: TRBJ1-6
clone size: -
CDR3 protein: CASSLVGPGGNSPLHF
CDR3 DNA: TGTGCCAGCAGCTTGGTCGGGCCGGGAGGTAATTCACCCCTCCACTTT

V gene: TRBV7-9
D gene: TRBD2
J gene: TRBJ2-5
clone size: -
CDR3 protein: CASSPGGAIETQYF
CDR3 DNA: TGTGCCAGCAGCCCCGGGGGGGCCATAGAGACCCAGTACTTC

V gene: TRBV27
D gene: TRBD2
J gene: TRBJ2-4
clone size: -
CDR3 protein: CASSRDSRGAAKNIQYF
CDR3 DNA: TGTGCCAGCAGTCGTGACTCGCGGGGGGCAGCCAAAAACATTCAGTACTTC

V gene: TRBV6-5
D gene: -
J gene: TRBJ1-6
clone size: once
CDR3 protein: CASSYSGRAINSPLHF
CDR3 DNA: TGTGCCAGCAGTTACTCGGGGAGGGCTATCAATTCACCCCTCCACTTT

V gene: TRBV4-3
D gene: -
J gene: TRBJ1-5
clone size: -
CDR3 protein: CASSQEWGSNQPQHF
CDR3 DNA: TGCGCCAGCAGCCAAGAATGGGGCAGCAATCAGCCCCAGCATTTT

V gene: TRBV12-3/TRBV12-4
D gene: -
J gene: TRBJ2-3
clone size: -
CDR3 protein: CASSLGGDTQYF
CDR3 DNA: TGTGCCAGCAGTTTGGGGGGAGATACGCAGTATTTT

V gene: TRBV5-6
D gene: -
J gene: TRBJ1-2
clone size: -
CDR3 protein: CASSSDTNYGYTF
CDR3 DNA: TGTGCCAGCAGCTCTGACACGAACTATGGCTACACCTTC

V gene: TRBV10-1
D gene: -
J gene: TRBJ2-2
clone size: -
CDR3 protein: CASSDFSSNTGELFF
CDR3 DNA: TGCGCCAGCAGTGACTTCTCCAGTAACACCGGGGAGCTGTTTTTT

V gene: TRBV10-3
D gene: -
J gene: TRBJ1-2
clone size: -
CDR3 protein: CAISADWDTGYTF
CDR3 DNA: TGTGCCATCAGTGCCGACTGGGACACGGGCTACACCTTC

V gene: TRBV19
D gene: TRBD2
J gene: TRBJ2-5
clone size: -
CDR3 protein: CASSIVSGASGVKTQYF
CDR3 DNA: TGTGCCAGTAGTATAGTCTCCGGGGCTAGCGGGGTGAAGACCCAGTACTTC

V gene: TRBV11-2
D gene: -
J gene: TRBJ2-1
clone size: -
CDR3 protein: CASSLLSVVDEQFF
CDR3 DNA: TGTGCCAGCAGCTTACTGTCGGTGGTCGATGAGCAGTTCTTC

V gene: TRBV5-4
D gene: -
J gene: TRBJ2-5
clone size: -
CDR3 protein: CASSTDSPGTQYF
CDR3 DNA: TGTGCCAGCAGCACGGACAGTCCAGGGACCCAGTACTTC

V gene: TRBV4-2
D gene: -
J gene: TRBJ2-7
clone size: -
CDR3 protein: CASSQDYFGGNGLEQYF
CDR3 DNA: TGTGCCAGCAGCCAAGATTATTTTGGAGGGAACGGGCTCGAGCAGTACTTC

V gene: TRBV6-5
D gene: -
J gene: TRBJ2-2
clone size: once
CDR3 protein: CASSYSRGQLFF
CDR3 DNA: TGTGCCAGCAGTTACTCGAGAGGGCAACTGTTTTTT

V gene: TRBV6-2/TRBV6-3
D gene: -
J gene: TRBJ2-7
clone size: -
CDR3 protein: CASSYYGSYEQYF
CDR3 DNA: TGTGCCAGCAGTTATTACGGTTCCTACGAGCAGTACTTC

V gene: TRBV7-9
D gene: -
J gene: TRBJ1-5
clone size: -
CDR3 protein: CASSLGTYVSNQPQHF
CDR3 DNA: TGTGCCAGCAGCCTTGGGACTTACGTTAGCAATCAGCCCCAGCATTTT

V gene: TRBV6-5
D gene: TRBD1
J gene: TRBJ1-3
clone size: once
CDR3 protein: CASSSGQGRGNTIYF
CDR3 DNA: TGTGCCAGCAGTTCCGGACAGGGCAGAGGAAACACCATATATTTT

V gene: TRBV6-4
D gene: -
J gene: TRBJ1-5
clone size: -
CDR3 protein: CASAVDSKSNQPQHF
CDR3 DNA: TGTGCCAGCGCCGTGGACAGTAAAAGCAATCAGCCCCAGCATTTT

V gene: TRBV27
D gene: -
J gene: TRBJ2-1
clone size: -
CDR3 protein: CASKTRDNEQFF
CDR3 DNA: TGTGCCAGCAAAACTCGGGACAATGAGCAGTTCTTC

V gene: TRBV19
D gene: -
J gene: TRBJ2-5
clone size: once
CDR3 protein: CASSIAAGKETQYF
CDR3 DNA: TGTGCCAGTAGTATAGCTGCAGGGAAAGAGACCCAGTACTTC

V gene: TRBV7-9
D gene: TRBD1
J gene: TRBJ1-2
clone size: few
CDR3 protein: CASSLTGTGGYTF
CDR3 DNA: TGTGCCAGCAGCTTGACAGGGACAGGTGGCTACACCTTC

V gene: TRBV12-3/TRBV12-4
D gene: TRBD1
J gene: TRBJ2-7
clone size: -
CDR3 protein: CASSLRTGSQYF
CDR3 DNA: TGTGCCAGCAGTTTGCGGACAGGGAGTCAGTACTTC

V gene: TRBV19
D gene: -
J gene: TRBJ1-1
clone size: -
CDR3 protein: CASSIEGANTEAFF
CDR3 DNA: TGTGCCAGTAGTATAGAGGGGGCAAACACTGAAGCTTTCTTT

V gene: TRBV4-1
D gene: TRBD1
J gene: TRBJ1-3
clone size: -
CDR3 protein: CASSQLRVWDRDTASGNTIYF
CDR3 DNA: TGCGCCAGCAGCCAACTAAGGGTTTGGGACAGGGATACCGCGTCTGGAAACACCATATATTTT

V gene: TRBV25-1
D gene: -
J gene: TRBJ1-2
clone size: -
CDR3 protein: CASSAGAGYGYTF
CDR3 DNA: TGTGCCAGCAGTGCTGGGGCAGGGTATGGCTACACCTTC

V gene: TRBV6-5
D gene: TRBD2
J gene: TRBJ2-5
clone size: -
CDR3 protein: CASSYSEAAGETQYF
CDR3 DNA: TGTGCCAGCAGTTACTCGGAAGCAGCGGGGGAGACCCAGTACTTC

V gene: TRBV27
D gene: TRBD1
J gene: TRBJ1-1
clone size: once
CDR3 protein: CASSLIPGGQANTEAFF
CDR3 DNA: TGTGCCAGCAGTTTAATCCCTGGAGGACAGGCTAACACTGAAGCTTTCTTT

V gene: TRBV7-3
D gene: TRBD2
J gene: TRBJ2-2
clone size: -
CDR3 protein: CASSPAREGAGELFF
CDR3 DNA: TGTGCCAGCAGCCCCGCCAGGGAGGGAGCCGGGGAGCTGTTTTTT

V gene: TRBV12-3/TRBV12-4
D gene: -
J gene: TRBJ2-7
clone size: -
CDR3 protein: CASSYSYYEQYF
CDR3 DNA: TGTGCCAGCAGTTACAGCTACTACGAGCAGTACTTC

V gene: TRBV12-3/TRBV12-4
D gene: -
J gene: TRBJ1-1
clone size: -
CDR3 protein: CASSLRGPEAFF
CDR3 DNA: TGTGCCAGCAGTTTAAGAGGCCCTGAAGCTTTCTTT

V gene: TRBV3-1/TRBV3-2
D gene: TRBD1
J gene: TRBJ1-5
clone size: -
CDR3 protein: CASSQDQGTGGIRGQPQHF
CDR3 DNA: TGTGCCAGCAGCCAAGATCAAGGGACAGGGGGCATTAGGGGTCAGCCCCAGCATTTT